The clone carrying this T cell receptor beta chain was seen many times. Its antigen is not identified. At one of its ends the junction is not consistent with the germline gene, which may arise from a read error. TCRdb independently ran MiXCR on the reads; one entry per CDR3 protein. The table includes 490,000 or so distinct CDR3 sequences, approximately 10% detected once. These data come from a study of T cell repertoires in cytomegalovirus infection. Study in general: From public TCR beta signatures came an indication of both CMV infection and matching HLA type.

Study-wide points: The cumulative frequency of public TCR beta families identified carriers of CMV plus the relevant HLA. CMV-specific TCR beta clonotypes restricted by HLA-C dominated the ex vivo response.

The V gene's germline CDR1 is SGHRS and CDR2 YFSETQ. CDR3 length equals 14 residues. This sequence was found in a human donor in good health (CMV status not recorded). Some clones in this sample may be carry-over from other donors' samples. Sequencing input: PBMCs. The V and J genes are TRBV5-1 and TRBJ1-1; D unclear. CDR3 coding DNA: TGTGCCAGCAGCTTAGAGGGCACGAACACTGAAGCTTTCTTT. This sequence encodes CASSLEGTNTEAFF.